These 25 T cell receptor beta chains were all obtained from the same sample, sequenced in a study of PD-1 blockade in classical Hodgkin lymphoma (TCRdb year 2020). Library preparation was by the immunoSEQ multiplex PCR assay. The immuneACCESS repertoire file appears here via TCRdb, limited to in-frame rearrangements. These files lack a portion of the clones; in checked studies, under half of the deficit traces to unresolved V genes, and the cause of the others is not known. The sample data list 29,000 or so clones, and approximately 81% of these were observed just once. Of the sample, 0.62% falls within the top ten clones. The intended sense of this specimen's time point label: cycle 4 day 1 (C4D1), after 6 weeks of nivolumab. Every trial patient had relapsed following autologous stem cell transplantation, and prior brentuximab vedotin exposure was what differed among cohorts A, B and C. A Miltenyi CD4+ T cell isolation kit was used for magnetic negative selection to purify CD4+ T cells from thawed PBMCs.

The sample in question was CD4+ T cells from blood, obtained before the fourth cycle of nivolumab. The receptors originated from a human donor with classical Hodgkin lymphoma.

The rearrangement uses TRBV10-3 and TRBJ2-3; 10 nucleotides match TRBD2. This CDR3 contains 17 residues. The germline gives CDR1 ENHRY, CDR2 SYGVKD. The ends lost 0 bases at V and 2 bases at J; junction bases unmatched: 5. CDR3 in DNA: TGTGCCATCAGTGAGTCCACTAGCGGGGTATACACAGATACGCAGTATTTT. Encoded protein: CAISESTSGVYTDTQYF.

The J gene is TRBJ2-2, the V gene TRBV10-2; 7 positions agree with TRBD2. Germline loops: CDR1 WSHSY, CDR2 SAAADI. The CDR3 is 15 residues long. Germline trimming cut 6 bases from V and 2 bases from J; bases unmatched to any gene: 6. CDR3 amino acids: CASRPGGQNTGELFF. The CDR3 DNA reads TGCGCCAGCAGACCGGGGGGTCAAAACACCGGGGAGCTGTTTTTT.

The chain carries TRBV11-3 and TRBJ1-6; the D gene is possibly TRBD1 (5 bases). Trimming removed 2 bases at V and 5 bases at J, with 7 bases between. CDR1 and CDR2 (germline): SGHNT, YENEEA. The CDR3 has 14 residues. Here the CDR3 reads CASSLQGDNSPLHF. For the CDR3, the DNA is TGTGCCAGCAGCTTACAGGGTGATAATTCACCCCTCCACTTT.

This rearrangement joins TRBV6-5 to TRBJ1-1; 7 bases are shared with TRBD1. This CDR3 has 15 amino acids. CDR1 is MNHEY and CDR2 is SVGAGI in the germline V gene. J was trimmed by 0 bases and V by 6 bases; bases with no gene match: 7. The CDR3 nucleotides are TGTGCCAGCAGAGAGACGGACAGGATGAACACTGAAGCTTTCTTT. It is translated as CASRETDRMNTEAFF.

V and J are TRBV5-1 and TRBJ1-1; 9 positions match TRBD1. Trimming at V came to 0 bases and at J to 6 bases, leaving 6 bases not matched to a gene. This CDR3 has 15 amino acids. In germline, CDR1 is SGHRS, CDR2 YFSETQ. CDR3: CASSLDGTGRAEAFF. The CDR3 DNA is TGCGCCAGCAGCTTGGACGGGACAGGGCGGGCTGAAGCTTTCTTT.

The sample holds one count of this clone. The gene calls are TRBV11-2 and TRBJ1-1; 7 bases align to TRBD1. The CDR3 runs to 14 residues. V shed 4 bases, J shed 5 bases, and the junction held 7 bases outside the gene matches. Per the germline V gene, CDR1 is SGHAT and CDR2 is FQNNGV. CDR3 nucleotide sequence: TGTGCCAGCAGCTATGAAGGGGGCGCAACTGAAGCTTTCTTT. It specifies CASSYEGGATEAFF. Complete variable domain (other parts from reference TRBV11-2 and TRBJ1-1): EAGVAQSPRYKIIEKRQSVAFWCNPISGHATLYWYQQILGQGPKLLIQFQNNGVVDDSQLPKDRFSAERLKGVDSTLKIQPAKLEDSAVYLCASSYEGGATEAFFGQGTRLTVV.

This sequence joins TRBV6-5 and TRBJ1-1, with D hard to call. The CDR3 totals 13 residues. The germline gives CDR1 MNHEY, CDR2 SVGAGI. The germline V and J ends were trimmed by 0 bases and 8 bases, with 10 bases remaining between them. This CDR3 reads CASSYSGGREAFF. The CDR3 coding sequence is TGTGCCAGCAGTTACTCGGGAGGGAGGGAAGCTTTCTTT.

The CDR3 region is CASSLLEETQYF. CDR3 sequence (DNA): TGCGCCAGCAGCTTGTTGGAAGAGACCCAGTACTTC. The chain employs TRBV5-1 and TRBJ2-5; D remains unclear. The CDR3 length is 12 residues. Trimming stripped 1 base from V and 3 bases from J, with 4 bases between. Per the germline V gene, CDR1 is SGHRS and CDR2 is YFSETQ.

This clone appeared once. The chain uses TRBV28 and TRBJ2-7; 15 bases fit TRBD2. Germline V CDR1 and CDR2: MDHEN, SYDVKM. V lost 3 bases, J lost 0 bases, and 6 bases stayed unmatched. The CDR3 consists of 18 residues. Here the CDR3 DNA reads TGTGCCAGCAGTTTGTCCGGGACTAGCGGGGGGATCTCCTACGAGCAGTACTTC. This encodes CASSLSGTSGGISYEQYF.

This clone was counted once. The chain joins TRBV6-5 to TRBJ2-7, with TRBD1 as a possible D gene (6 bases). Germline loops: CDR1 MNHEY, CDR2 SVGAGI. This CDR3 comprises 16 residues. Trimming took off 0 bases at V and 3 bases at J, with 15 bases between the two ends. CDR3 region: CASSYSTAGEYYEQYF. The CDR3 DNA sequence: TGTGCCAGCAGTTACTCGACGGCAGGGGAGTACTACGAGCAGTACTTC.

This clone has a handful of counts. The chain has TRBV9 and TRBJ2-7; a possible D gene is TRBD1 (5 bases). Per germline, CDR1 SGDLS and CDR2 YYNGEE. The V gene lost 1 base and the J gene lost 6 bases, with 14 bases spanning the gap. The CDR3 sequence is 14 residues long. The CDR3 DNA follows: TGTGCCAGCAGCGTAAGGGGTCGAGGTTCCGAGCAGTACTTC. Translation: CASSVRGRGSEQYF.

The chain recombines TRBV7-9 with TRBJ1-1; D possibly corresponds to TRBD1 (6 bases). V lost 5 bases and J lost 0, with 10 bases in between. CDR1 is SEHNR and CDR2 is FQNEAQ in the germline V gene (reference sequence). The CDR3 consists of 14 residues. The CDR3 here is CASSAQGLNTEAFF. CDR3 in DNA: TGTGCCAGCAGCGCACAGGGCTTGAACACTGAAGCTTTCTTT. Drawing the rest from reference TRBV7-9 and TRBJ1-1, the complete variable domain is DTGVSQNPRHKITKRGQNVTFRCDPISEHNRLYWYRQTLGQGPEFLTYFQNEAQLEKSRLLSDRFSAERPKGSFSTLEIQRTEQGDSAMYLCASSAQGLNTEAFFGQGTRLTVV.

V and J are TRBV5-1 and TRBJ1-2; D might be TRBD1 (5 bases). Germline V gene lookup returns CDR1 SGHRS and CDR2 YFSETQ. CDR3 size: 14 residues. V was shortened by 0 bases and J by 6 bases, with 12 bases between the two germline ends. The CDR3 reads CASSLDPGTNGYTF. The CDR3 DNA reads as TGCGCCAGCAGCTTGGATCCGGGGACGAATGGCTACACCTTC. The full variable domain, its missing parts supplied by reference TRBV5-1 and TRBJ1-2, is KAGVTQTPRYLIKTRGQQVTLSCSPISGHRSVSWYQQTPGQGLQFLFEYFSETQRNKGNFPGRFSGRQFSNSRSEMNVSTLELGDSALYLCASSLDPGTNGYTFGSGTRLTVV.

This chain connects TRBV7-2 to TRBJ1-2; D possibly corresponds to TRBD1 (6 bases). This CDR3 is built from 13 residues. Germline values: CDR1 SGHTA, CDR2 FQGNSA. The V end lost 3 bases, the J end lost 4 bases, and 9 bases lay between the germline ends. The CDR3 loop reads CASSLGGVYGYTF. DNA of the CDR3: TGTGCCAGCAGCTTGGGGGGCGTCTATGGCTACACCTTC. Filled out from reference TRBV7-2 and TRBJ1-2, the complete variable domain reads GAGVSQSPSNKVTEKGKDVELRCDPISGHTALYWYRQSLGQGLEFLIYFQGNSAPDKSGLPSDRFSAERTGGSVSTLTIQRTQQEDSAVYLCASSLGGVYGYTFGSGTRLTVV.

V usage is TRBV7-8 and J usage is TRBJ2-7; TRBD1 matches 7 bases. Per germline, CDR1 SGHVS and CDR2 FQNEAQ. The CDR3 covers 13 residues. The junction had 2 bases not matched to a gene; V was cut back by 2 bases and J by 4 bases. CDR3 residues: CASSLPQGYEQYF. The CDR3 DNA sequence: TGTGCCAGCAGCTTACCACAGGGGTACGAGCAGTACTTC.

The rearrangement uses TRBV7-6 and TRBJ2-5; either TRBD1 or TRBD2 may supply D (6 bases each). Trimming took 5 bases from V and 4 from J, leaving 17 bases between them. The CDR3 extends over 15 amino acids. CDR1 is SGHVS and CDR2 is FNYEAQ in the germline V gene. The CDR3 region is CASSLGDGGRETQYF. DNA of the CDR3: TGTGCCAGCAGCCTTGGGGACGGGGGCCGAGAGACCCAGTACTTC.

The chain employs TRBV28 and TRBJ2-1; possible D gene TRBD2, 7 bases. Trimming removed 4 bases at V and 4 bases at J, with 20 bases between. The CDR3 runs to 17 residues. Germline V gives CDR1 MDHEN, CDR2 SYDVKM. Here the CDR3 reads CASSYTRGRGGYNEQFF. The CDR3 region has the DNA TGTGCCAGCAGTTACACACGAGGGAGGGGGGGGTACAATGAGCAGTTCTTC.

The chain employs TRBV6-6 and TRBJ2-1, with D tentatively TRBD2 (6 bases). V lost 4 bases and J lost 10, with 20 bases in between. Germline lookup yields CDR1 MNHNY and CDR2 SVGAGI (reference sequence). This CDR3 has 15 residues. CDR3 amino acids: CASSLWRDPPLEQFF. The DNA of the CDR3 is TGTGCCAGCAGTTTATGGCGGGACCCCCCTTTAGAGCAGTTCTTC.

The rearrangement links TRBV5-1 to TRBJ2-7; 7 nucleotides agree with TRBD1. CDR3 size: 15 residues. Germline CDR1 SGHRS, CDR2 YFSETQ. J gave up 5 bases and V 4 bases, and 12 bases lay outside the gene matches. The CDR3 DNA reads TGCGCCAGCAGCCGGGACAGCGGAGTCAACAACGAGCAGTACTTC. It codes for CASSRDSGVNNEQYF.

This clone was seen a single time. The rearrangement uses TRBV6-5 and TRBJ1-1; no clear D gene. This CDR3 comprises 15 residues. Germline CDR1 is MNHEY and CDR2 is SVGAGI. Trimming took 4 bases from V and 5 from J, leaving 17 bases between them. The DNA of the CDR3 is TGTGCCAGCAGTTCCCACCAGCAGGTGGGGACTGAAGCTTTCTTT. Translated: CASSSHQQVGTEAFF.

This clone was observed once. The gene calls are TRBV7-9 and TRBJ1-4; TRBD1 agrees at 7 bases. From germline, CDR1 is SEHNR and CDR2 FQNEAQ (reference sequence). This CDR3 comprises 17 residues. The trim removed 5 bases at V and 3 bases at J, leaving 12 bases unmatched. CDR3 sequence (DNA): TGTGCCAGCAGCAAACGAGGGGGCGGTTGGTCTAATGAAAAACTGTTTTTT. It codes for CASSKRGGGWSNEKLFF.

The rearrangement uses TRBV18 and TRBJ1-4, with a possible D match to TRBD1 (5 bases). Per germline, CDR1 KGHSH and CDR2 LQKENI. Trimming stripped 6 bases from V and 12 bases from J, with 17 bases between. The CDR3 contains 13 residues. CDR3 nucleotides: TGTGCCAGCTCGCTTCATCAGGGAAGGGAACTGTTTTTT. This sequence encodes CASSLHQGRELFF. Full variable domain (outside the CDR3, taken from reference TRBV18 and TRBJ1-4): NAGVMQNPRHLVRRRGQEARLRCSPMKGHSHVYWYRQLPEEGLKFMVYLQKENIIDESGMPKERFSAEFPKEGPSILRIQQVVRGDSAAYFCASSLHQGRELFFGSGTQLSVL.

For this clone: Other DNA sequences of this sample code for an identical CDR3. The V and J genes are TRBV5-1 and TRBJ2-2; either TRBD1 or TRBD2 may supply D (5 bases each). Trimming left V 4 bases short and J 0 bases short, with 13 bases between. There are 16 residues in the CDR3. CDR1 is SGHRS and CDR2 is YFSETQ in the germline V gene. CDR3 coding DNA: TGCGCCAGCAGCGGCACCGGGACCTCGAACACCGGGGAGCTGTTTTTT. It translates to CASSGTGTSNTGELFF. The whole variable domain, remainder taken from reference TRBV5-1 and TRBJ2-2, is KAGVTQTPRYLIKTRGQQVTLSCSPISGHRSVSWYQQTPGQGLQFLFEYFSETQRNKGNFPGRFSGRQFSNSRSEMNVSTLELGDSALYLCASSGTGTSNTGELFFGEGSRLTVL.

This chain uses TRBV6-1 with TRBJ1-5; D remains ambiguous. This CDR3 contains 13 residues. The germline CDR1 and CDR2 sequences are MNHNS and SASEGT. V was trimmed by 4 bases and J by 3 bases, leaving 7 bases between them. CDR3 sequence reads: CASSGPPNQPQHF. CDR3 DNA sequence: TGTGCCAGCAGTGGACCGCCCAATCAGCCCCAGCATTTT.

The chain links TRBV5-1 to TRBJ1-4; no clear D. CDR3 length: 15 residues. Between the trimmed V and J ends, which lost 5 bases and 0 bases, there was a span of 11 bases. The germline gives CDR1 SGHRS, CDR2 YFSETQ. The CDR3 coding sequence is TGCGCCAGCAGTTTTTCGGGAACAACTAATGAAAAACTGTTTTTT. This codes for CASSFSGTTNEKLFF.